The 3 T cell receptor beta chains reported below all come from one sample, sequenced in a study of shared clonotypes between healthy human individuals. Method: immunoSEQ multiplex PCR; TCRdb's copy keeps in-frame clones and lacks some. The sample includes 2,500,000 or so clones, around 94% of them seen just once. Sequencing was performed on naive CD4+ T cells sorted from blood. Indicated subset: CD45RA+ positively selected. The receptors originated from a man younger than 30 in good health.

The CDR3 loop reads CASSPSVPNEQFF. CDR3 nucleotide sequence: TGTGCCAGCAGCCCGTCGGTCCCCAATGAGCAGTTCTTC. The chain carries TRBV7-2 and TRBJ2-1; D not resolved. Germline CDR1 is SGHTA and CDR2 is FQGNSA. The CDR3 contains 13 residues. The ends were cut back, 5 bases at V and 6 bases at J, with 11 bases in the middle.

The V and J genes are TRBV19 and TRBJ2-3; 11 positions match TRBD2. Per germline, CDR1 LNHDA and CDR2 SQIVND (reference sequence). The CDR3 contains 15 residues. The junction had 7 bases not matched to a gene; V was cut back by 7 bases and J by 4 bases. As DNA, the CDR3 is TGTGCCAGTACCCTTAGCGGGAGGGCCTCAGATACGCAGTATTTT. Translated, it gives CASTLSGRASDTQYF. Full variable domain (outside the CDR3, taken from reference TRBV19 and TRBJ2-3): DGGITQSPKYLFRKEGQNVTLSCEQNLNHDAMYWYRQDPGQGLRLIYYSQIVNDFQKGDIAEGYSVSREKKESFPLTVTSAQKNPTAFYLCASTLSGRASDTQYFGPGTRLTVL.

The gene calls are TRBV7-9 and TRBJ2-1; 8 positions match TRBD2. The CDR3 has 15 residues. Germline values: CDR1 SEHNR, CDR2 FQNEAQ (reference sequence). Germline trimming cut 0 bases from V and 8 bases from J; bases unmatched to any gene: 6. The CDR3 DNA reads TGTGCCAGCAGCTTAGCAGCGGGAGTGTCGGATGAGCAGTTCTTC. It translates to CASSLAAGVSDEQFF.